The 24 T cell receptor beta chains in this list originate from one sample, sequenced in a study of graft-versus-host responses after intestinal transplantation. Only in-frame clones appear in the TCRdb table, and some are missing; sequencing was by immunoSEQ multiplex PCR. The sample holds 60,000 to 90,000 clones, roughly 88% seen once. Their antigens remain unidentified. Sequenced here: unstimulated CD8+ T cells sorted from spleen or lymph node cells, sampled before intestinal transplant. The receptor source for this set is a human donor who received an intestinal transplant.

The J gene is TRBJ2-1, the V gene TRBV19; D possibly corresponds to TRBD1 (5 bases). Germline V gives CDR1 LNHDA, CDR2 SQIVND (reference sequence). The V and J ends lost 4 bases and 4 bases respectively, with 8 bases between them. CDR3 length: 13 amino acids. CDR3 residues: CASSTTGYNEQFF. CDR3 bases: TGTGCCAGTAGTACAACAGGTTACAATGAGCAGTTCTTC.

J is TRBJ1-1 and V is TRBV27, with 7 positions matching TRBD1. Germline trimming cut 2 bases from V and 4 bases from J; bases unmatched to any gene: 1. This CDR3 is built from 13 residues. Germline-derived CDR1 and CDR2 are MNHEY and SMNVEV (reference sequence). CDR3 loop: CASSLGQATEAFF. The CDR3 DNA sequence: TGTGCCAGCAGTTTAGGACAGGCCACTGAAGCTTTCTTT.

The chain carries TRBV27 and TRBJ1-1; D is uncertain. The CDR3 contains 13 residues. Germline CDR1 MNHEY, CDR2 SMNVEV (reference sequence). V lost 3 bases to trimming and J lost 1 base, with 6 bases between them. The CDR3 DNA reads as TGTGCCAGCAGTTTTACCGGGAACACTGAAGCTTTCTTT. It is translated as CASSFTGNTEAFF.

The chain has TRBV2 and TRBJ1-1; D gene uncertain. The CDR3 has 12 amino acids. Trimming pared 3 bases from V and 5 bases from J, leaving 7 bases between. The germline CDR1 and CDR2 sequences are SNHLY and FYNNEI. In nucleotides, the CDR3 is TGTGCCAGCAGTGACCCAGGTACTGAAGCTTTCTTT. It translates to CASSDPGTEAFF.

The chain couples TRBV19 to TRBJ2-1, with 14 bases lining up with TRBD2. After removal of 7 bases from V and 7 bases from J, the junction contained 6 bases not matched to a gene. There are 15 residues in the CDR3. Germline-derived CDR1 and CDR2 are LNHDA and SQIVND (reference sequence). The chain's CDR3 is CASMEGLAGANEQFF. CDR3 nucleotides: TGTGCCAGTATGGAGGGACTAGCGGGGGCGAATGAGCAGTTCTTC.

The V and J genes are TRBV27 and TRBJ2-2, with 9 bases identical to TRBD1. The germline V gene encodes CDR1 MNHEY and CDR2 SMNVEV (reference sequence). The V and J ends lost 7 bases and 5 bases, in that order; junction bases with no gene match: 14. The CDR3 is 17 amino acids. The CDR3 protein is CASIATGGNLWTGELFF. CDR3 nucleotide sequence: TGTGCCAGCATTGCGACAGGGGGAAACCTATGGACCGGGGAGCTGTTTTTT.

The chain uses TRBV7-6 and TRBJ2-1; 7 positions agree with TRBD2. Per the germline V gene, CDR1 is SGHVS and CDR2 is FNYEAQ. V was pared by 0 bases and J by 10 bases, with 3 bases of the junction left unmatched. The CDR3 is 13 amino acids. CDR3 sequence reads: CASSLASAGEQFF. CDR3 coding DNA: TGTGCCAGCAGCTTAGCCTCAGCGGGGGAGCAGTTCTTC.

Only one count was recorded for this clone. CDR3: CSVAAGYGYTF. The CDR3 DNA follows: TGCAGCGTTGCGGCGGGGTATGGCTACACCTTC. The rearrangement links TRBV29-1 to TRBJ1-2; D is undetermined. Germline V gene lookup returns CDR1 SQVTM and CDR2 ANQGSEA. Between the trimmed V and J ends, which lost 4 bases and 5 bases, there was a span of 8 bases. This CDR3 comprises 11 residues.

This chain links TRBV2 with TRBJ2-1, with TRBD1 identical over 7 bases. V was clipped by 9 bases and J by 1 base; unmatched bases: 6. Germline CDR1 and CDR2: SNHLY and FYNNEI. This CDR3 spans 14 amino acids. DNA for the CDR3: TGTGCCAGTGCCCTGACAGGGTCCTACAATGAGCAGTTCTTC. It specifies CASALTGSYNEQFF.

The CDR3 nucleotides are TGTGCCAGCAGCTCGCTAGACCAGTACACTGAAGCTTTCTTT. Its translation is CASSSLDQYTEAFF. This chain links TRBV7-9 with TRBJ1-1, with D hard to call. V gave up 4 bases and J gave up 3 bases, with 12 bases separating them. The CDR3 length is 14 residues. Germline CDR1 and CDR2: SEHNR and FQNEAQ (reference sequence).

The chain carries TRBV11-1 and TRBJ2-2; D not certain. CDR3 length: 14 residues. The V gene's germline CDR1 is SGHAT and CDR2 FQDESV (reference sequence). V gave up 1 base and J gave up 7 bases, with 10 bases separating them. The CDR3, as DNA: TGTGCCAGCAGCTTAGATAACGAGAGCGGGGAGCTGTTTTTT. Residues: CASSLDNESGELFF.

The J gene is TRBJ2-1, the V gene TRBV7-8, with TRBD1 identical over 8 bases. This CDR3 has 16 residues. V lost 7 bases to trimming and J lost 5 bases; unmatched junction nucleotides: 13. From germline, CDR1 is SGHVS and CDR2 FQNEAQ. The CDR3 nucleotides are TGTGCCAGCACCTCAAAACCGGGACAGGCCCACAATGAGCAGTTCTTC. Its translation: CASTSKPGQAHNEQFF.

The chain links TRBV6-5 to TRBJ1-1; 9 bases align to TRBD1. V lost 5 bases, J lost 3 bases, and 7 bases stayed unmatched. The CDR3 is 15 residues long. Germline loops: CDR1 MNHEY, CDR2 SVGAGI. The CDR3 here is CASSVGQGRYTEAFF. The CDR3 DNA sequence: TGTGCCAGCAGTGTCGGACAGGGGAGATACACTGAAGCTTTCTTT.

In this sample, this clone turned up a few times. The gene calls are TRBV2 and TRBJ1-5; D gene unclear. V lost 1 base, J lost 0 bases, and 10 bases lay in between. CDR1 is SNHLY and CDR2 is FYNNEI in the germline V gene. This CDR3 comprises 16 residues. CDR3 region: CASSEGETYSNQPQHF. DNA for the CDR3: TGTGCCAGCAGTGAAGGGGAGACCTATAGCAATCAGCCCCAGCATTTT.

The gene calls are TRBV7-8 and TRBJ2-3, with 8 nucleotides matching TRBD2. Germline V gene sequence: CDR1 SGHVS, CDR2 FQNEAQ. V lost 5 bases to trimming and J lost 3 bases; unmatched junction nucleotides: 7. The CDR3 is 15 residues long. This CDR3 is CASSPGGGWTDTQYF. The CDR3, as DNA: TGTGCCAGCAGCCCCGGGGGGGGGTGGACAGATACGCAGTATTTT.

The chain combines TRBV4-1 with TRBJ2-2; 11 nucleotides match TRBD2. CDR3 length: 16 amino acids. V gave up 2 bases and J gave up 6 bases; unmatched junction bases: 5. Germline V gene lookup returns CDR1 MGHRA and CDR2 YSYEKL. The CDR3 DNA is TGCGCCAGCAGCCAATATCATAGCGGGGGGGCCGGGGAGCTGTTTTTT. Encoded protein: CASSQYHSGGAGELFF.

The chain combines TRBV27 with TRBJ1-2; TRBD1 is a possible D gene (6 bases). This CDR3 comprises 13 residues. Germline CDR1 is MNHEY and CDR2 is SMNVEV (reference sequence). Trimming pared 0 bases from V and 7 bases from J, leaving 9 bases between. The CDR3 region is CASSLSGQSGYTF. The CDR3 DNA is TGTGCCAGCAGTTTATCAGGACAGTCTGGCTACACCTTC.

This rearrangement joins TRBV4-1 to TRBJ2-7; possibly TRBD1 for D (5 bases). Germline CDR1 MGHRA, CDR2 YSYEKL. The CDR3 covers 15 residues. V dropped 4 bases and J dropped 4 bases, with 17 bases sitting between them. CDR3 sequence reads: CASSPQPPGKYEQYF. DNA for the CDR3: TGCGCCAGCAGCCCTCAACCCCCAGGGAAATACGAGCAGTACTTC.

The V call is TRBV5-8, the J call TRBJ1-2, with 10 bases aligning to TRBD1. The CDR3 has 15 residues. J lost 0 bases, V lost 4 bases, and 3 bases had no gene match. From germline, CDR1 is SGHTS and CDR2 YDEGEE. This CDR3 is CASSLGQGANYGYTF. CDR3 in DNA: TGTGCCAGCAGCCTCGGACAGGGGGCTAACTATGGCTACACCTTC.

The chain has TRBV29-1 and TRBJ2-5; no firm D call. The last part of the DNA fits TRBJ2-7 better; the J call may be wrong. Germline lookup yields CDR1 SQVTM and CDR2 ANQGSEA. The CDR3 is 12 residues long. DNA of the CDR3: TGCAGCGTTGTGCAGGAATCCTACGAGCAGTACTTC. Translation gives CSVVQESYEQYF.

A remark on this clone: Other DNA sequences in the same sample also yield this CDR3. This chain uses TRBV19 with TRBJ1-1, with TRBD1 as a possible D gene (6 bases). Germline-derived CDR1 and CDR2 are LNHDA and SQIVND (reference sequence). V lost 2 bases and J 5 bases, leaving 9 bases between the germline ends. This CDR3 contains 13 residues. CDR3 nucleotides: TGTGCCAGTAGTATATTCCAGGGGACTGAAGCTTTCTTT. It codes for CASSIFQGTEAFF.

The chain recombines TRBV2 with TRBJ1-2; no definite D call. With 3 bases removed from V and 0 bases from J, the gap between germline ends came to 5 bases. The length of the CDR3 is 13 residues. In germline, CDR1 is SNHLY, CDR2 FYNNEI. The CDR3 sequence is CASSDGANYGYTF. The CDR3 DNA sequence: TGTGCCAGCAGTGACGGAGCTAACTATGGCTACACCTTC. The entire variable domain, with the rest obtained from reference TRBV2 and TRBJ1-2, is as follows: EPEVTQTPSHQVTQMGQEVILRCVPISNHLYFYWYRQILGQKVEFLVSFYNNEISEKSEIFDDQFSVERPDGSNFTLKIRSTKLEDSAMYFCASSDGANYGYTFGSGTRLTVV.

The chain employs TRBV6-5 and TRBJ2-1, with TRBD2 as a possible D gene (5 bases). V shed 10 bases and J shed 0 bases, with 13 bases lying between them. CDR3 size: 14 residues. The V gene's germline CDR1 is MNHEY and CDR2 SVGAGI. The CDR3 protein is CATEDGNSYNEQFF. CDR3 sequence (DNA): TGTGCCACTGAGGACGGGAACTCCTACAATGAGCAGTTCTTC.

The CDR3 here is CASSKEEETGEQYF. The CDR3 region has the DNA TGTGCCAGCAGTAAGGAGGAGGAGACTGGCGAGCAGTACTTC. The genes are TRBV6-1 and TRBJ2-7, with D possibly being TRBD2 (5 bases). Germline CDR1 and CDR2: MNHNS and SASEGT. This CDR3 is built from 14 residues. V lost 5 bases and J lost 6, with 17 bases in between.